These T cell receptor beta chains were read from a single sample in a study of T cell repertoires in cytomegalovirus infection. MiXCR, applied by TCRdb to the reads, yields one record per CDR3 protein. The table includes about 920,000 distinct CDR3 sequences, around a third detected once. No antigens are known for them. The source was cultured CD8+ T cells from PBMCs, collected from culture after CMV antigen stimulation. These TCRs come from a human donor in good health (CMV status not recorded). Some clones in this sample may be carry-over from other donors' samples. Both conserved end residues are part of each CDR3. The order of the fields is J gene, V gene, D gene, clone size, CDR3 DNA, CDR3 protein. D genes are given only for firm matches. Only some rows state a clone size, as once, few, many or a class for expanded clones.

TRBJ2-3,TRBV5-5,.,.,TGTGCCAGCAGCTTTCACAGGGGCACAGATACGCAGTATTTT,CASSFHRGTDTQYF
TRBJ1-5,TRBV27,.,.,TGTGCCAGCAGTTCCTGGGGGGCCCAGCCCCAGCATTTT,CASSSWGAQPQHF
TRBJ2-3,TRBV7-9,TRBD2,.,TGTGCCAGCGCGGGGGAGCTGTTTACTAGCACAGATACGCAGTATTTT,CASAGELFTSTDTQYF
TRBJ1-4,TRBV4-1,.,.,TGCGCCAGCAGCCAAATGGGGGGGCGTGTTGAAAAACTGTTTTTT,CASSQMGGRVEKLFF
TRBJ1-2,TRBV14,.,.,TGTGCCAGCAGCCAAAGGTCGGGACATGGCTACACCTTC,CASSQRSGHGYTF
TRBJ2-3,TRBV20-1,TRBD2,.,TGCAGTGCCGTTATTGGGACTAGCGGGGGGGAGAGCACAGATACGCAGTATTTT,CSAVIGTSGGESTDTQYF
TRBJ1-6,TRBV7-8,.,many,TGTGCCAGCAGCGTTGCTAGCGGGTCCTATAATTCACCCCTCCACTTT,CASSVASGSYNSPLHF
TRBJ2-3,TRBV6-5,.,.,TGTGCCAGCAGCCCTACTCATAACTCCAGGGCAGATACGCAGTATTTT,CASSPTHNSRADTQYF
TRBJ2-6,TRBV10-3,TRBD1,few,TGTGCCATCACCGGGACAGCGAGCTCTGGGGCCAACGTCCTGACTTTC,CAITGTASSGANVLTF
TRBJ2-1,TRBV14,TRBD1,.,TGTGCCAGCAGCCACGGACAGGTGAGGGTCTACAATGAGCAGTTCTTC,CASSHGQVRVYNEQFF
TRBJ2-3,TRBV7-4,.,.,TGTGTCAGCAGCTTAGGCAGCACAGATACGCAGTATTTT,CVSSLGSTDTQYF
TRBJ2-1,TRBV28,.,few,TGTGCCAGCAGTTTATACAGGGTGAACAATGAGCAGTTCTTC,CASSLYRVNNEQFF
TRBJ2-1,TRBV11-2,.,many,TGTGCCAGCAGCATGCGGGGTTCCCACAATGAGCAGTTCTTC,CASSMRGSHNEQFF
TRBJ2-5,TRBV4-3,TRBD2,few,TGCGCCAGCAGCCAAGAGACTAGCGGGGGGGCCGGTGAGACCCAGTACTTC,CASSQETSGGAGETQYF
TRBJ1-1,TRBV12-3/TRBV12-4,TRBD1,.,TGTGCCAGCAGTTTAAGCGGCGGACAGGGCAACACTGAAGCTTTCTTT,CASSLSGGQGNTEAFF
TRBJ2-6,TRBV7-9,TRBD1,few,TGTGCCAGCAGCCCGGGACAGACTCTCGCTGGGGCCAACGTCCTGACTTTC,CASSPGQTLAGANVLTF
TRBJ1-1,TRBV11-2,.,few,TGTGCCAGCAGCTTAGTCCTTCCGAACACTGAAGCTTTCTTT,CASSLVLPNTEAFF
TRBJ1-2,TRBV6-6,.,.,TGTGCCAGCAGTTACGGGTTTACCCACTCGGATGGCTACACCTTC,CASSYGFTHSDGYTF
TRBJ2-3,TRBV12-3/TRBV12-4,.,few,TGTGCCAGCAGTTTGGGGGCGGTGAATACGCAGTATTTT,CASSLGAVNTQYF
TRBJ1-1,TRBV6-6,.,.,TGTGCCAGCAAAAGAACGAACACTGAAGCTTTCTTT,CASKRTNTEAFF
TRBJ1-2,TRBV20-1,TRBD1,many,TGCAGTGCTAGAGATCTACAGGGGGCGAACTATGGCTACACCTTC,CSARDLQGANYGYTF
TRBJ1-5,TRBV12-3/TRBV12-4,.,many,TGTGCCAGCAGCACAGGGAGGCAGCCCCAGCATTTT,CASSTGRQPQHF
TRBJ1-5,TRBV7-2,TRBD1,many,TGTGCCAGCAGCTTACTACAGGGGGGATTGCAGCCCCAGCATTTT,CASSLLQGGLQPQHF
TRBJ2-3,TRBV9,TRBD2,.,TGTGCCAGCAGCGCTAGCGGGTCTACAGATACGCAGTATTTT,CASSASGSTDTQYF
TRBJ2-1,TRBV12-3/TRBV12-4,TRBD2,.,TGTGCCAGCGGGAGGGATTTCTACAATGAGCAGTTCTTC,CASGRDFYNEQFF
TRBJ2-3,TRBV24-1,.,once,TGTGCCACCAGTGATTTGCTACAGGGAGGCGATACGCAGTATTTT,CATSDLLQGGDTQYF
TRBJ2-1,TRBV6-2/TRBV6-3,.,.,TGTGCCAGCGCAATAGGCAATGAGCAGTTCTTC,CASAIGNEQFF
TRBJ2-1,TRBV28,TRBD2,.,TGTGCCAGCAGTCGACTAGCGGGGGAACACAATGAGCAGTTCTTC,CASSRLAGEHNEQFF
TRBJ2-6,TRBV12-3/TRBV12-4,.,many,TGTGCCAGCAGTTTGGGGGGGGCCGGGGCCAACGTCCTGACTTTC,CASSLGGAGANVLTF
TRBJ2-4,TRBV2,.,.,TGTGCCAGCAGATCCGAGTCCCTCCCAAACATTCAGTACTTC,CASRSESLPNIQYF
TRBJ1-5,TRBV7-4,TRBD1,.,TGTGCCAACAGCTCTACAGGGGGCGGAAGAAGCAATCAGCCCCAGCATTTT,CANSSTGGGRSNQPQHF
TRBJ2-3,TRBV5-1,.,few,TGCGCCAGCAGCGGAATGTCAGGAGATACGCAGTATTTT,CASSGMSGDTQYF
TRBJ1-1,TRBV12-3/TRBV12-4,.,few,TGTGCCAGCAGTTTGTTAGGCGCCGTCGAAGCTTTCTTT,CASSLLGAVEAFF
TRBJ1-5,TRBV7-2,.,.,TGTGCCAGCAGCTTTTGGGACACCAATCAGCCCCAGCATTTT,CASSFWDTNQPQHF
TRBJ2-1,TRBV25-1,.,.,TGTGCCATTGCTTCGAGCTCCTACAATGAGCAGTTCTTC,CAIASSSYNEQFF
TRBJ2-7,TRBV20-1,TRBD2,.,TGCAGTGCCCGGAGGGAGGGCGAACCCTCCTACGAGCAGTACTTC,CSARREGEPSYEQYF
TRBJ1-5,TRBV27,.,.,TGTGCCAGCAGTTTATCGAGCAGGGCCAATCAGCCCCAGCATTTT,CASSLSSRANQPQHF
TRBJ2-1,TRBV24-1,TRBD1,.,TGTGCCACCAGTGACCCTCGGGACAGGGGCAATGAGCAGTTCTTC,CATSDPRDRGNEQFF
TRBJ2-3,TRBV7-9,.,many,TGTGCCAGCAGACTAAGCAGAGATACGCAGTATTTT,CASRLSRDTQYF
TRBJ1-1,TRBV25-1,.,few,TGTGCCAGCAGCGCGGGGGGCTTTGAAGCTTTCTTT,CASSAGGFEAFF
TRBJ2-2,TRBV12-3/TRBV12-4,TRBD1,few,TGTGCCAGCAGTTTACGGACAGGGAACACCGGGGAGCTGTTTTTT,CASSLRTGNTGELFF
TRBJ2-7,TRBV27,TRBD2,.,TGTGCCAGCTCAATCAGCGGGGTTGAGCAGTACTTC,CASSISGVEQYF
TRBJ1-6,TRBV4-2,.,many,TGTGCCAGCAGCCAAGATGAGGACAGCATCAATTCACCCCTCCACTTT,CASSQDEDSINSPLHF
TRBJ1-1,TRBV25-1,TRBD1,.,TGTGCCAGCAGTGGTGACCGGGGGGCAGGGGGCTGGGGGACTGAAGCTTTCTTT,CASSGDRGAGGWGTEAFF
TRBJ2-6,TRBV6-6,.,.,TGTGCCAGCAGTTACTCGACGGCCAGGGCGTTTCTTATCTCTGGGGCCAACGTCCTGACTTTC,CASSYSTARAFLISGANVLTF
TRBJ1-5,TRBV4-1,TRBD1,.,TGCGCCAGCAGCCAAGATCCACAGGGGGTCGGCAATCAGCCCCAGCATTTT,CASSQDPQGVGNQPQHF
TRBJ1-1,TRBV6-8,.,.,TGTGCCAGCAGTTACGGAAGAGGTAACACTGAAGCTTTCTTT,CASSYGRGNTEAFF
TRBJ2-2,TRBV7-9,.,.,TGTGCCAGCAGCTTTTGGGGGACGAACACCGGGGAGCTGTTTTTT,CASSFWGTNTGELFF
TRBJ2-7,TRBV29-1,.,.,TGCAGCGCCATACTCCTCGGCGGTTCCTACGAGCAGTACTTC,CSAILLGGSYEQYF
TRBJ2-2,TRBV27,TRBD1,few,TGTGCCAGCAGTTTCCGACAGGGGGTATACACCGGGGAGCTGTTTTTT,CASSFRQGVYTGELFF
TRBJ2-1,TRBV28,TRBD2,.,TGTGCCAGCAGTTTAGGGACTAGCGAGCAGTTCTTC,CASSLGTSEQFF
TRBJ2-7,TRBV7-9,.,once,TGTGCCAGCAAGGGACAATCGGCCTACGAGCAGTACTTC,CASKGQSAYEQYF
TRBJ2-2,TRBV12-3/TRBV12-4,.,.,TGTGCCAGCAGTTTTAGGGTGGACACCGGGGAGCTGTTTTTT,CASSFRVDTGELFF
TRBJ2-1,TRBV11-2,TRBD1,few,TGTGCCAGCAGCTCCCTGGAAGGGACAGGGGGCGATGAGCAGTTCTTC,CASSSLEGTGGDEQFF